This T cell receptor (beta chain) emerged from a study of molecular identifiers for immune sequencing clone quantification. Methods described previously, with TCR primers listed, were used for bulk TCR libraries. TCRdb re-derived calls from the PCR reads in MiXCR, one entry per CDR3 protein. In the table there are hundreds of thousands of distinct CDR3 sequences, about 25% of which are singletons. A CD8+CD4-CCR7+CD45RA+ phenotype served as the sorting definition for naive CD8 T cells. The table lists this clonotype with a few counts. Its antigen is unknown. Points from the study as a whole: Single-cell amounts of spiked Jurkat TCR RNA were reportedly detectable among roughly 950,000 naive cells. Whereas naive cells kept under 1% of molecules in clones above 20 RNA copies, such clones held over 98% in effectors.

CDR1 is LNHDA and CDR2 is SQIVND in the germline V gene (reference sequence). Trimming took 2 bases from V and 6 from J, leaving 14 bases between them. The CDR3 is 15 residues long. The chain recombines TRBV19 with TRBJ1-5; perhaps TRBD1 as D (6 bases). The sequence was collected from a human donor in good health. Some libraries in this study had Jurkat cell RNA spiked in. Material for sequencing was naive CD8+ T cells from blood, with Jurkat cell RNA spiked in. Subset meaning: FACS-sorted CD8+CD4-CCR7+CD45RA+ naive T cells. CDR3 residues: CASSIWGQGSQPQHF. CDR3 DNA: TGTGCCAGTAGTATATGGGGGCAGGGGAGTCAGCCCCAGCATTTT.